This TCR beta chain was recorded in a study of shared clonotypes between healthy human individuals (dated by TCRdb to the early 2020s). Concerning the study at large: The cohort included a few men and a couple of women between 18 and 49 years of age. To increase sequencing depth and limit assay-specific biases, TCR repertoire library preparation and sequencing were carried out by different laboratories using diverse techniques. For each donor, CD4 naive and CD4 memory were each run on three plates, CD8 naive on two plates, and CD8 memory on one plate. Each donor's leukapheresis produced roughly between roughly 0.9 and 9 billion PBMCs. The study deeply sequenced blood TCR repertoires of five healthy adults to estimate repertoire size and the extent of clonotype sharing between individuals.

The donors were healthy, HIV-negative adults who had no recently reported acute infections or vaccinations. All donors were Caucasian adults living in Nashville, Tennessee, USA. CD4+ T cells were enriched by magnetic negative selection, after which naive cells were positively selected on CD45RA and the negative fraction was taken as the memory subset. After blood collection by leukapheresis, PBMCs were isolated using Ficoll-Histopaque density gradient centrifugation and then cryopreserved in the vapor phase of liquid nitrogen. Analytical flow cytometry was used to check the purity and quantity of each magnetically sorted T cell population. Genomic DNA was isolated from every sorted fraction and measured by UV absorbance on a Nanodrop 2000c. Results and caveats for the whole study, not just this receptor: Pairwise subsampling led to the expectation that sequencing depth would affect the degree of clonotype sharing among donors. Across a few donors, about 5% of naive CD4, approximately 3.6% of naive CD8, 2.3% of memory CD4, and approximately 0.4% of memory CD8 clonotypes were shared. Larger estimated clonotype richness was generally found for naive subsets than for memory subsets. Sampling was restricted to blood, and TCR repertoires in tissue are likely to differ from TCR repertoires in blood. Rarefaction of sorted-subset datasets indicated incomplete sequencing despite the large sequencing depth. Compared with non-shared clonotypes, the clonotypes found in all four sorted-subset donors had higher generation probabilities. The genetic and exposure-history diversity represented was limited by the small number of donors.

Counted from cysteine to phenylalanine, this CDR3 has 16 amino acids. CDR3 DNA is the only sequence kept; it has 48 bases, read in frame from the first base. The germline V gene gives CDR1 as MDHEN and CDR2 as SYDVKM. To note about this clone: Its antigen remains undetermined. No per-base quality is available; no much larger clone lies one base away.

TCR CDR3 regions were amplified from genomic DNA by multiplex PCR using the deep immunoSEQ assay. Extracted genomic DNA from each cell subset was distributed evenly across all wells of several immunoSEQ 96-well plates, and each plate was treated as a replicate. For sorted subsets, roughly 200 ng of genomic DNA, equivalent to some 33,000 T cell genomes, went into each replicate PCR. Purified libraries were measured with a Qubit 3.0 fluorometer, size-checked on a Bioanalyzer 2100, and measured again with the KAPA Library Quantification kit. Each immunoSEQ 96-well plate was sequenced on its own single-read 150-cycle Illumina NextSeq 550 flow cell. In the paper's pipeline: The immunoSEQ output contained only junctional sequences without quality scores, so filtering could not match that applied to full-length reads. To assign V/J genes and CDR3, sequences were annotated against IMGT germline references using PyIR, a Python wrapper for IgBLAST v1.9. Reads were filtered out if the reads had weak V/J assignments (E-value above 1e-6), no CDR3, stop codons, out-of-frame junctions, or ambiguous translated residues. V3J clonotypes were defined as sequences sharing an identical inferred V gene, J gene, and CDR3 amino acid sequence. Percentage overlap between repertoires was calculated by dividing the number of shared unique clonotypes by the size of the smaller repertoire. Three approaches were used to assess repertoire richness: RTK rarefaction, the Chao1 estimator, and Recon v2.1 estimates of unobserved clonotypes. Generation probabilities for all TCRbeta clonotypes obtained by the gDNA method from a handful of donors were computed using OLGA. Sourced from immuneACCESS, this table was stored by TCRdb with only in-frame sequences that have V and J called. A share of the clones is absent; for the studies checked, an unresolved V gene accounts for under half, and the remainder has no known explanation. V and J calls and clone size are those listed in that table; D and trimming were worked out from the DNA. The sample records hundreds of thousands of clones, 90% to 96% of which are singletons. The top ten clonotypes cover approximately 0.062% of the sample.

The V and J segments used are TRBV28 and TRBJ2-5; 10 bases in between match TRBD2. The end of the DNA aligns better with TRBJ2-7, so the J call may be wrong. The TCR sequence derives from a woman under 40 in good health. Sequenced input: naive CD4+ T cells sorted from blood. Explained via the paper, the cell subset or site label denotes: CD45RA+ positively selected. The bases read TGTGCCAGCAGTCGATTAGCGGGAGGTCTCTCCTACGAGCAGTACTTC. Its product reads: CASSRLAGGLSYEQYF.